This TCR beta chain was recovered during a study of sequential checkpoint blockade in melanoma. TCRdb's copy holds only in-frame clones and misses some; the assay was immunoSEQ multiplex PCR. Among about 12,000 clones listed, 26% were seen once. This clone showed up just once. Stated treatment: randomized to nivolumab then ipilimumab (arm A) or the reverse (arm B). DNA-damaging chemotherapy had not been given to any patient beforehand. Germline V CDR1 and CDR2: LNHDA, SQIVND (reference sequence). The CDR3 contains 15 residues. The V end lost 0 bases, the J end lost 8 bases, and 16 bases lay between the germline ends.

The chain links TRBV19 to TRBJ1-2; D is unresolved. The input for sequencing was tumor tissue (inferred from file names), taken from a patient given nivolumab and ipilimumab in sequence. This TCR was sampled from a human donor with melanoma. The CDR3 nucleotides read TGTGCCAGTAGTATAGAGGCAGGACTCGTACAAGGCTACACCTTC. Its translation is CASSIEAGLVQGYTF.